This TCR beta chain was documented in a study of blood T cell repertoires in COVID-19. Across the whole study: T cells, B-cell-depleted T cells, or PBMCs supplied cDNA or gDNA.

Germline V lookup: CDR1 SGHRS, CDR2 YFSETQ. CDR3 length: 14 amino acids. V was pared by 3 bases and J by 0 bases, with 6 bases between. This clone was detected once. Other DNA sequences in this specimen translate into the identical CDR3. Enrolment of Seattle patients took place during active infection, and they were followed longitudinally. Libraries were prepared by immunoSEQ multiplex PCR; TCRdb keeps only in-frame clonotypes and omits some of them. This table has some 210,000 clones, about 90% appearing once. This clonotype was obtained from a man in his sixties with COVID-19, enrolled during active disease. The rearrangement joins TRBV5-1 to TRBJ1-4; D is undetermined. Sequencing was done on a sample of peripheral blood. The CDR3 coding sequence is TGCGCCAGCAGCTCAACAACAACTAATGAAAAACTGTTTTTT. This gives the protein CASSSTTTNEKLFF.